Below are 20 T cell receptor beta chains sequenced from a single sample in a study of T cell responses to AZD1222 COVID-19 vaccine. Sequenced by immunoSEQ multiplex PCR; TCRdb stores in-frame clones only, minus some. The data contain about 100,000 clones, 93% of them singletons. The sequencing here drew on peripheral blood, taken on day 0 of AZD1222 vaccination. These receptor sequences come from an adult in good health.

V and J are TRBV5-6 and TRBJ1-2; 9 positions agree with TRBD1. This CDR3 contains 13 residues. V lost 4 bases, J lost 6 bases, and 4 bases stayed unmatched. Germline V lookup: CDR1 SGHDT, CDR2 YYEEEE. The chain's CDR3 is CASSRTGVNGYTF. The CDR3 nucleotides read TGTGCCAGCAGCCGGACAGGGGTAAATGGCTACACCTTC.

The gene calls are TRBV18 and TRBJ2-1; possibly TRBD2 for D (6 bases). This CDR3 is 16 amino acids long. Germline V CDR1 and CDR2: KGHSH, LQKENI. V was pared by 4 bases and J by 7 bases, with 20 bases between. The DNA of the CDR3 is TGTGCCAGCTCACAGGGCGCGTGGGCCGCGGGAAATGAGCAGTTCTTC. The encoded protein is CASSQGAWAAGNEQFF.

The rearrangement joins TRBV5-4 to TRBJ1-2; 7 bases align to TRBD1. Per germline, CDR1 SGHNT and CDR2 YYREEE (reference sequence). Germline trimming cut 2 bases from V and 8 bases from J; bases unmatched to any gene: 9. This CDR3 has 14 amino acids. The CDR3 is CASSLEGGHIGYTF. In DNA, the CDR3 is TGTGCCAGCAGCTTAGAAGGGGGCCATATCGGCTACACCTTC.

V usage is TRBV7-8 and J usage is TRBJ1-4, with D possibly matching TRBD1 (5 bases). The V gene lost 6 bases and the J gene lost 8 bases, with 13 bases spanning the gap. Germline V gene sequence: CDR1 SGHVS, CDR2 FQNEAQ. There are 13 residues in the CDR3. The CDR3 loop is CASSPQGQEKLFF. As DNA, the CDR3 is TGTGCCAGCAGTCCTCAGGGTCAGGAAAAACTGTTTTTT.

The chain couples TRBV27 to TRBJ2-1; no reliable D call. Germline V gives CDR1 MNHEY, CDR2 SMNVEV (reference sequence). The CDR3 is 13 amino acids. V was cut by 4 bases and J by 6 bases, with 10 bases left in between. DNA for the CDR3: TGTGCCAGCAGTTACCGACCGGTCAATGAGCAGTTCTTC. Protein sequence: CASSYRPVNEQFF.

The rearrangement links TRBV18 to TRBJ1-5; 10 nucleotides match TRBD1. The germline gives CDR1 KGHSH, CDR2 LQKENI. V lost 5 bases, J lost 3 bases, and 4 bases stayed unmatched. This CDR3 is 15 amino acids long. In nucleotides, the CDR3 is TGTGCCAGCTCAGACGGACAGGGGGTCAATCAGCCCCAGCATTTT. It codes for CASSDGQGVNQPQHF.

The chain has TRBV10-1 and TRBJ2-1; TRBD1 aligns across 10 bases. This CDR3 region has 17 residues. CDR1 is WNHNN and CDR2 is SYGVQD in the germline V gene (reference sequence). After removal of 0 bases from V and 7 bases from J, the junction contained 9 bases not matched to a gene. The CDR3 sequence is CASSESRGQGIVNEQFF. In nucleotides, the CDR3 is TGCGCCAGCAGTGAGTCTAGGGGACAGGGGATAGTGAATGAGCAGTTCTTC.

The chain combines TRBV29-1 with TRBJ1-2; TRBD1 matches 8 bases. Germline V gene data show CDR1 as SQVTM and CDR2 as ANQGSEA. This CDR3 has 15 residues. With V trimmed by 4 bases and J by 1 base, 8 bases remained unmatched. This chain's CDR3 is CSVGAGGAVNYGYTF. In DNA form, the CDR3 reads TGCAGCGTTGGGGCAGGGGGCGCGGTTAACTATGGCTACACCTTC. The complete variable domain, with remaining parts taken from reference TRBV29-1 and TRBJ1-2, reads SAVISQKPSRDICQRGTSLTIQCQVDSQVTMMFWYRQQPGQSLTLIATANQGSEATYESGFVIDKFPISRPNLTFSTLTVSNMSPEDSSIYLCSVGAGGAVNYGYTFGSGTRLTVV.

By share of the sample, this clone is medium-sized. The chain has TRBV7-2 and TRBJ1-2, with a possible D match to TRBD1 (5 bases). The length of the CDR3 is 14 residues. Germline-derived CDR1 and CDR2 are SGHTA and FQGNSA. Trimming cost V 5 bases and J 6 bases, with 16 bases left between them. CDR3 DNA: TGTGCCAGCAGCGTAACCGGGACTGGAGATGGCTACACCTTC. Its protein is CASSVTGTGDGYTF.

This chain joins TRBV6-2 or TRBV6-3 and TRBJ2-1; 15 nucleotides match TRBD2. V gave up 2 bases and J gave up 6 bases; unmatched junction bases: 5. CDR1 MNHEY and CDR2 SVGEGT come from the germline V gene. The CDR3 contains 17 residues. CDR3 coding DNA: TGTGCCAGCAGTTACACCGGACTAGCGGGAGGGCGCAATGAGCAGTTCTTC. This codes for CASSYTGLAGGRNEQFF.

This chain connects TRBV7-9 to TRBJ1-1; 8 bases are shared with TRBD1. The CDR3 is 14 amino acids. With V trimmed by 2 bases and J by 3 bases, 2 bases remained unmatched. Germline loops: CDR1 SEHNR, CDR2 FQNEAQ (reference sequence). The CDR3 region is CASSLQDRDTEAFF. CDR3 in DNA: TGTGCCAGCAGCTTACAGGACAGGGACACTGAAGCTTTCTTT.

The V and J genes are TRBV5-5 and TRBJ1-4, with TRBD1 identical over 7 bases. V shed 4 bases and J 5 bases; nucleotides not matched to a gene: 5. Germline CDR1 reads SGHKS; CDR2 reads YYEKEE (reference sequence). The CDR3 runs to 14 residues. The CDR3 reads CASSRDRGNEKLFF. The CDR3 region has the DNA TGTGCCAGCAGCCGGGACAGAGGGAATGAAAAACTGTTTTTT.

The CDR3 region is CASSPNPRTEAFF. CDR3 coding DNA: TGTGCCAGCAGCCCCAATCCCCGGACTGAAGCTTTCTTT. The V gene is TRBV4-2, the J gene TRBJ1-1; D uncertain. The ends were cut back, 4 bases at V and 5 bases at J, with 11 bases in the middle. This CDR3 spans 13 amino acids. Germline V gene data show CDR1 as LGHNA and CDR2 as YNFKEQ.

This chain uses TRBV30 with TRBJ2-7; D ambiguous. CDR1 and CDR2 from the germline V gene are GTSNPN and SVGIG (reference sequence). CDR3 length: 12 amino acids. V was clipped by 5 bases and J by 4 bases, with 12 bases between them. The CDR3 reads CAWGAADYEQYF. CDR3 DNA sequence: TGTGCCTGGGGAGCAGCCGATTACGAGCAGTACTTC.

CDR3 in amino acids: CASSLTGGNQPQHF. DNA of the CDR3: TGCGCCAGCAGCTTAACAGGGGGCAATCAGCCCCAGCATTTT. The rearrangement links TRBV5-1 to TRBJ1-5, with 7 bases identical to TRBD1. Unmatched junction bases numbered 1, after V lost 2 bases and J lost 2 bases. The V gene's germline CDR1 is SGHRS and CDR2 YFSETQ. The CDR3 totals 14 residues.

Only one count was recorded for this clone. The chain links TRBV2 to TRBJ1-1; no reliable D call. Germline CDR1 SNHLY, CDR2 FYNNEI. V was clipped by 4 bases and J by 3 bases, with 3 bases between them. The CDR3 runs 11 residues. Here the CDR3 DNA reads TGTGCCAGCAGTGTTGACACTGAAGCTTTCTTT. Its protein product is CASSVDTEAFF.

The J gene is TRBJ2-1, the V gene TRBV19; either TRBD1 or TRBD2 may supply D (5 bases each). Germline values: CDR1 LNHDA, CDR2 SQIVND (reference sequence). The germline V and J ends were trimmed by 3 bases and 0 bases, with 24 bases remaining between them. CDR3 size: 20 residues. In nucleotides, the CDR3 is TGTGCCAGTAGTATCGGATTCGGGGCTACGGATCCCAACTCCTACAATGAGCAGTTCTTC. Protein: CASSIGFGATDPNSYNEQFF.

This chain connects TRBV4-1 to TRBJ2-7, with 9 bases aligning to TRBD2. Per the germline V gene, CDR1 is MGHRA and CDR2 is YSYEKL. The CDR3 extends over 15 amino acids. The J segment lost 4 bases and the V segment lost 0 bases, leaving 4 bases of the junction unmatched. CDR3 in amino acids: CASSQDRGLAYEQYF. CDR3 in DNA: TGCGCCAGCAGCCAAGATCGAGGACTAGCGTACGAGCAGTACTTC.

The gene calls are TRBV5-1 and TRBJ2-7; D unclear. This CDR3 contains 13 residues. Trimming took off 0 bases at V and 4 bases at J, with 8 bases between the two ends. CDR1 is SGHRS, CDR2 YFSETQ, per germline. DNA of the CDR3: TGCGCCAGCAGCTTGGGCGCCGCGTACGAGCAGTACTTC. Protein product: CASSLGAAYEQYF.

The chain links TRBV10-1 to TRBJ2-7; D gene ambiguous. V dropped 0 bases and J dropped 3 bases, with 6 bases sitting between them. Germline loops: CDR1 WNHNN, CDR2 SYGVQD (reference sequence). The CDR3 is made up of 13 amino acids. Written as DNA, the CDR3 is TGCGCCAGCAGTGAGTCGATTAACTACGAGCAGTACTTC. Translated: CASSESINYEQYF.